This T cell receptor beta chain appears in the sequencing data of a study of OX40 agonist ivuxolimab in advanced cancers. About the study: Patients were treated with ivuxolimab, an agonistic anti-OX40 (CD134) antibody.

Exclusion applied to patients with autoimmune disease history or systemic immunosuppression. Regarding the study as a whole: Antigen specificity remained undetermined for the expanded peripheral T cells.

This CDR3 has 15 amino acids. V lost 6 bases and J lost 4; bases outside the gene matches: 6. The germline V gene encodes CDR1 LNHDA and CDR2 SQIVND (reference sequence). Using immunoSEQ multiplex PCR, the repertoire was profiled, and TCRdb retains in-frame clones only, with some absent. The profile shows tens of thousands of clones, 80% to 95% of them singletons. Comments on this clone: What it recognizes is unknown.

The gene calls are TRBV19 and TRBJ2-3; 11 bases match TRBD2. Sequenced material: CD4+ or CD8+ T cells sorted from blood, taken in a trial of the OX40 agonist ivuxolimab. This sequence originates from an adult with an advanced solid tumor such as melanoma, head and neck, liver or kidney cancer. Here the CDR3 DNA reads TGTGCCAGTAGCATACTAGCGGGAGACCCAGATACGCAGTATTTT. Its protein is CASSILAGDPDTQYF.